This T cell receptor beta chain was documented in a study of CXCR3-negative and CXCR3-positive naive CD8 T cells. Study observations and caveats: Cryopreserved cells showed partially decreased CXCR3 expression, and most assays used fresh PBMCs. In CXCR3-positive naive cells, the TRB CDR3s were more hydrophobic than in CXCR3-negative naive cells. Memory CD8+ T cell repertoires were far less diverse than both naive subsets.

Germline V gives CDR1 SEHNR, CDR2 FQNEAQ (reference sequence). The CDR3 runs to 13 residues. Researchers prepared the TRB cDNA libraries using 5' RACE with UMI labels. TCRdb re-called the 5' RACE reads and gives one entry per CDR3 protein, without DNA. In all, the sample yields tens of thousands of distinct CDR3 sequences. A word on this clonotype: The antigen remains unidentified.

The sequenced sample consisted of naive CXCR3+ CD8+ T cells from blood. The subset was: CD45RO-CCR7+CD27+CD95- naive CD8+ T cells expressing CXCR3 (TNR3+). V gene TRBV7-9 combines with J gene TRBJ1-6. This receptor was identified in a human donor in good health. Some clones in this sample may be carry-over from other donors' samples. Here the CDR3 reads CASSPQNNSPLHF.